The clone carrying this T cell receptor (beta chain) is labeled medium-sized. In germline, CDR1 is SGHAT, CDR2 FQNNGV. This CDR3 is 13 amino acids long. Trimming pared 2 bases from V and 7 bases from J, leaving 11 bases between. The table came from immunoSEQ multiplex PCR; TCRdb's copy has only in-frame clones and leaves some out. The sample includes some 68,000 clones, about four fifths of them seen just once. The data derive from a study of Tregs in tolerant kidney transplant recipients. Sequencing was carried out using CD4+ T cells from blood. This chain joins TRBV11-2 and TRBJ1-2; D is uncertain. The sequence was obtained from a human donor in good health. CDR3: CASSLMEYLGYTF. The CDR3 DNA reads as TGTGCCAGCAGCTTAATGGAGTATCTTGGCTACACCTTC. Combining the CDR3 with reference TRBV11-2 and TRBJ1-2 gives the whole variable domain EAGVAQSPRYKIIEKRQSVAFWCNPISGHATLYWYQQILGQGPKLLIQFQNNGVVDDSQLPKDRFSAERLKGVDSTLKIQPAKLEDSAVYLCASSLMEYLGYTFGSGTRLTVV.